This TCR beta chain was documented in a study of cytomegalovirus exposure and HLA in healthy donors. Findings and limits, study-wide: Differences between HLA loci emerged in a later analysis of TCR association rates, with DRB1 most and HLA-C fewest. Cytomegalovirus status was reportedly diagnosed by the classifier with high specificity and sensitivity.

Vbeta (60) and Jbeta (13) primers were used in the PCR. Method: immunoSEQ multiplex PCR; TCRdb's copy keeps in-frame clones and lacks some. The sample consists of 95,000 to 120,000 clones, 82% of them appearing once. CDR1 SNHLY and CDR2 FYNNEI come from the germline V gene. CDR3 length equals 14 residues. V lost 5 bases to trimming and J lost 5 bases; unmatched junction nucleotides: 6. This clone was picked up a small number of times. The antigen remains unidentified. Sequenced sample: PBMCs. The chain employs TRBV2 and TRBJ1-5; 7 positions agree with TRBD1. The sequence was obtained from a woman aged 18-29 years in good health and CMV-seronegative. The CDR3 loop reads CASSPGQLDQPQHF. CDR3 nucleotides: TGTGCCAGCAGTCCGGGACAGCTTGATCAGCCCCAGCATTTT. Together with reference TRBV2 and TRBJ1-5, the CDR3 gives the full variable domain: EPEVTQTPSHQVTQMGQEVILRCVPISNHLYFYWYRQILGQKVEFLVSFYNNEISEKSEIFDDQFSVERPDGSNFTLKIRSTKLEDSAMYFCASSPGQLDQPQHFGDGTRLSIL.